One and the same sample provided the 19 T cell receptor beta chains below, sequenced in a study of blood T cells in healthy people across ages. A sample-barcoded 5' primer and a J-beta primer mix were used in a second PCR of about 7 to 11 cycles. TCRdb passed the 5' RACE reads through MiXCR, listing each CDR3 protein once. The profile shows hundreds of thousands of distinct CDR3 sequences, around 45% of them singletons. Sequenced material: blood. These TCRs come from a man aged 60 to 69 in good health.

The chain is built from TRBV6-2 or TRBV6-3 and TRBJ1-6, with TRBD1 as a possible D gene (5 bases). The CDR3 has 18 amino acids. V lost 7 bases to trimming and J lost 0 bases, with 19 bases between them. Germline V gene lookup returns CDR1 MNHEY and CDR2 SVGEGT. For the CDR3, the DNA is TGTGCCAGCAATACCGACAGCAAACCGGGCTCCTATAATTCACCCCTCCACTTT. Its translation: CASNTDSKPGSYNSPLHF.

The rearrangement uses TRBV6-6 and TRBJ2-1; D might be TRBD2 (5 bases). The V and J ends lost 2 bases and 0 bases respectively, with 14 bases between them. This CDR3 region has 17 residues. Germline loops: CDR1 MNHNY, CDR2 SVGAGI (reference sequence). The CDR3 DNA sequence: TGTGCCAGCAGTTACGGTTTCGGAGGTAGCTCCTACAATGAGCAGTTCTTC. It codes for CASSYGFGGSSYNEQFF.

This clonotype was detected only a few times. The chain joins TRBV20-1 to TRBJ2-1; 7 bases fit TRBD1. The CDR3 has 15 amino acids. Trimming took 6 bases from V and 2 from J; bases not matched to a gene: 10. Germline V gives CDR1 DFQATT, CDR2 SNEGSKA (reference sequence). DNA of the CDR3: TGCAGTGCGAAAGCCCGGACAGGTGCCTACAATGAGCAGTTCTTC. Protein product: CSAKARTGAYNEQFF.

This clonotype showed up just a few times. The V call is TRBV24-1, the J call TRBJ2-5, with a possible D match to TRBD1 (6 bases). Trimming left V 4 bases short and J 1 base short, with 9 bases between. This CDR3 is built from 14 residues. The germline V gene encodes CDR1 KGHDR and CDR2 SFDVKD. CDR3 in amino acids: CATSDLTGQETQYF. CDR3 bases: TGTGCCACCAGTGACTTGACAGGCCAAGAGACCCAGTACTTC.

V usage is TRBV18 and J usage is TRBJ2-3; D tentatively reads TRBD1 or TRBD2 (6 bases each). The CDR3 is made up of 14 amino acids. Germline CDR1 KGHSH, CDR2 LQKENI. V gave up 4 bases and J gave up 4 bases, with 12 bases separating them. This CDR3 is CASSLGGPADTQYF. The CDR3 DNA is TGTGCCAGCTCACTGGGGGGCCCGGCAGATACGCAGTATTTT.

This clonotype occurred a few times. J is TRBJ2-3 and V is TRBV29-1; 9 bases fit TRBD2. Germline V gives CDR1 SQVTM, CDR2 ANQGSEA. The CDR3 is 12 amino acids. Unmatched junction bases numbered 1, after V lost 7 bases and J lost 2 bases. The CDR3 DNA is TGCAGCGGCGGGGGGGCCACAGATACGCAGTATTTT. It is translated as CSGGGATDTQYF.

This clonotype showed up just a few times. This chain connects TRBV7-2 to TRBJ2-1; D unresolved. CDR1 and CDR2 from the germline V gene are SGHTA and FQGNSA. V gave up 3 bases and J gave up 3 bases, with 6 bases separating them. There are 13 residues in the CDR3. CDR3 nucleotides: TGTGCCAGCAGCTTGAGCTACTACAATGAGCAGTTCTTC. It codes for CASSLSYYNEQFF.

This clonotype was seen only once. This rearrangement joins TRBV7-2 to TRBJ2-1; tentative D call: TRBD2 (6 bases). V shed 1 base and J shed 15 bases, with 13 bases lying between them. Per the germline V gene, CDR1 is SGHTA and CDR2 is FQGNSA. The CDR3 is 12 amino acids. The CDR3 DNA is TGTGCCAGCAGCTTAGAAATCGGGGGACTGTTCTTC. Translating it yields CASSLEIGGLFF.

This clonotype was seen a handful of times. The J gene is TRBJ2-1, the V gene TRBV11-1; no definite D call. Germline V CDR1 and CDR2: SGHAT, FQDESV (reference sequence). The CDR3 is 15 residues long. With 2 bases removed from V and 3 bases from J, the gap between germline ends came to 11 bases. The CDR3 spells CASSLSTLLYNEQFF. CDR3 in DNA: TGTGCCAGCAGCTTAAGTACTCTCCTCTACAATGAGCAGTTCTTC.

There are a few counts of this clonotype. The chain has TRBV11-3 and TRBJ1-1; 7 bases line up with TRBD1. CDR3 size: 15 residues. Germline assignment: CDR1 SGHNT and CDR2 YENEEA. Losses at the gene ends were 4 bases for V and 8 bases for J; bases not matched to a gene: 13. This CDR3 reads CASSSGGARDREAFF. In DNA form, the CDR3 reads TGTGCCAGCAGCTCAGGTGGGGCCCGGGACAGAGAAGCTTTCTTT.

The chain is built from TRBV7-2 and TRBJ2-7; D unresolved. From germline, CDR1 is SGHTA and CDR2 FQGNSA. Between the trimmed V and J ends, which lost 2 bases and 3 bases, there was a span of 8 bases. CDR3 size: 13 residues. The CDR3 nucleotides are TGTGCCAGCAGCTTATTTCTCGGCTACGAGCAGTACTTC. Encoded protein: CASSLFLGYEQYF.

This chain links TRBV5-1 with TRBJ2-6; no clear D gene. The CDR3 is made up of 15 amino acids. The germline gives CDR1 SGHRS, CDR2 YFSETQ. The germline V and J ends were trimmed by 4 bases and 1 base, with 9 bases remaining between them. CDR3 coding DNA: TGCGCCAGCAGCCCCAAGGGATCTGGGGCCAACGTCCTGACTTTC. It codes for CASSPKGSGANVLTF.

The chain links TRBV7-6 to TRBJ2-1, with TRBD2 matching 9 bases. The end of the DNA is better explained by TRBJ2-7, so the J call may be wrong. The CDR3 loop spans 20 amino acids. Germline lookup yields CDR1 SGHVS and CDR2 FNYEAQ. CDR3 residues: CASSLWPLRLAGSSYNEQYF. DNA of the CDR3: TGTGCCAGCAGCTTATGGCCCCTCCGCCTAGCGGGGAGCTCCTACAATGAGCAGTACTTC.

Details on this clonotype: A much larger clone is a single base away; this may be a read error. The rearrangement uses TRBV5-1 and TRBJ2-5; D remains unclear. CDR3 length: 12 amino acids. Germline V gene sequence: CDR1 SGHRS, CDR2 YFSETQ. CDR3 amino acids: CPCSGVEETQYF. CDR3 in DNA: TGCCCTTGTTCTGGGGTTGAAGAGACCCAGTACTTC.

This CDR3 is CATSSTNQETQYF. The CDR3 bases are TGTGCCACCAGTTCGACAAATCAAGAGACCCAGTACTTC. The chain is built from TRBV24-1 and TRBJ2-5, with D uncertain. The ends were cut back, 6 bases at V and 2 bases at J, with 9 bases in the middle. The CDR3 runs to 13 residues. Germline values: CDR1 KGHDR, CDR2 SFDVKD.

This chain connects TRBV29-1 to TRBJ2-7, with D tentatively TRBD1 (6 bases). Germline loops: CDR1 SQVTM, CDR2 ANQGSEA. The length of the CDR3 is 11 residues. V shed 7 bases and J shed 5 bases, with 12 bases lying between them. CDR3 coding DNA: TGCAGCGCCGGACAGATACACGAGCAGTACTTC. Its protein product is CSAGQIHEQYF.

The table lists this clonotype with a few counts. V is TRBV12-3 or TRBV12-4 and J is TRBJ2-5, with a weak D call TRBD2 (5 bases). This CDR3 is built from 12 residues. Between the trimmed V and J ends, which lost 6 bases and 4 bases, there was a span of 9 bases. The CDR3 DNA sequence: TGTGCCAGCAGCCAGAGGGTAGAGACCCAGTACTTC. It encodes CASSQRVETQYF.

This clonotype was seen more than once but under ten times. The rearrangement uses TRBV20-1 and TRBJ2-7, with 9 nucleotides matching TRBD1. J gave up 4 bases and V 5 bases, and 3 bases lay outside the gene matches. The CDR3 consists of 12 residues. Germline V gene data show CDR1 as DFQATT and CDR2 as SNEGSKA (reference sequence). The CDR3 region has the DNA TGCAGTGCTCGACAGGGGGGGTACGAGCAGTACTTC. This sequence encodes CSARQGGYEQYF.

About this clonotype itself: At one of its ends the junction is not consistent with the germline gene, which may arise from a read error. The chain employs TRBV27 and TRBJ2-7, with TRBD1 identical over 7 bases. Germline CDR1 MNHEY, CDR2 SMNVEV (reference sequence). The CDR3 length is 14 residues. The DNA for the CDR3 is TGTGTCAGCAGGCCGGACAGGCGTACCTACGAGCAGTACTTC. This translates into CVSRPDRRTYEQYF.